The clone carrying this T cell receptor (beta chain) occurred a few times. 5'-RACE, quantitative and with molecular barcodes, yielded the TCR beta libraries. Using its own MiXCR run on the 5' RACE reads, TCRdb lists one record per CDR3 protein. Among about 100,000 distinct CDR3 sequences, 7.5% to 9% were seen once, and the ten largest hold approximately 9.9%. This sample was included in a study of CD8 T cells in ankylosing spondylitis. Germline-derived CDR1 and CDR2 are MNHEY and SVGEGT. The junction had 12 bases not matched to a gene; V was cut back by 6 bases and J by 0 bases. The CDR3 totals 17 residues.

The V and J genes are TRBV6-2 or TRBV6-3 and TRBJ2-7; TRBD1 agrees at 9 bases. The specimen sequenced was blood, either unsorted or a sorted T cell fraction (not recorded which). The sequence was obtained from a male donor with ankylosing spondylitis or in good health (not recorded which). For the CDR3, the DNA is TGTGCCAGCAGACGGACAGGGGCCTCGCCCAGCTCCTACGAGCAGTACTTC. It translates to CASRRTGASPSSYEQYF.